Presented here are 6 T cell receptor beta chains from one specimen sequenced in a study of PD-L1 blockade in urothelial cancer. Libraries were prepared by immunoSEQ multiplex PCR; TCRdb keeps only in-frame clonotypes and omits some of them. The sample includes more than 95,000 clones, roughly 88% of them seen just once. Described time point: peripheral blood 6 weeks after treatment start. Specimen: PBMCs, collected around atezolizumab (anti-PD-L1) treatment. The receptors originated from a man aged 50-60 years with urothelial cancer.

The chain has TRBV28 and TRBJ1-1, with 8 positions matching TRBD1. Germline CDR1 reads MDHEN; CDR2 reads SYDVKM. The CDR3 sequence is 15 residues long. V shed 5 bases and J 11 bases; nucleotides not matched to a gene: 16. DNA of the CDR3: TGTGCCAGCAGTCCCGTTACAGGACAGGGCCTTGCGGCTTTCTTT. Its protein is CASSPVTGQGLAAFF.

The chain carries TRBV28 and TRBJ2-5; TRBD1 matches 11 bases. The CDR3 runs 16 residues. Germline-derived CDR1 and CDR2 are MDHEN and SYDVKM. Trimming took 1 base from V and 5 from J; bases not matched to a gene: 6. The DNA for the CDR3 is TGTGCCAGCAGTTTATCAGGACAGGGGGCAAGGGAGACCCAGTACTTC. Protein product: CASSLSGQGARETQYF.

The chain couples TRBV30 to TRBJ2-1; possible D gene TRBD1, 8 bases. Deletions cut 3 bases from V and 5 bases from J, with 17 bases between. The CDR3 contains 15 residues. In germline, CDR1 is GTSNPN, CDR2 SVGIG (reference sequence). The CDR3 is CAWSPGQGGHNEQFF. In nucleotides, the CDR3 is TGTGCCTGGAGCCCCGGACAGGGAGGGCACAATGAGCAGTTCTTC. Using reference TRBV30 and TRBJ2-1 for the parts outside the CDR3, the full variable domain is SQTIHQWPATLVQPVGSPLSLECTVEGTSNPNLYWYRQAAGRGLQLLFYSVGIGQISSEVPQNLSASRPQDRQFILSSKKLLLSDSGFYLCAWSPGQGGHNEQFFGPGTRLTVL.

This chain links TRBV28 with TRBJ2-7, with 13 bases aligning to TRBD2. The V gene end was trimmed by 4 bases and the J gene end by 4 bases; junction bases not matched to a gene: 4. In germline, CDR1 is MDHEN, CDR2 SYDVKM. There are 15 residues in the CDR3. CDR3 protein: CASSSLAGGVYEQYF. In nucleotides, the CDR3 is TGTGCCAGCAGTTCACTAGCGGGAGGGGTTTACGAGCAGTACTTC.

The J gene is TRBJ2-3, the V gene TRBV18; D is uncertain. The CDR3 loop spans 13 amino acids. Germline CDR1 and CDR2: KGHSH and LQKENI. V lost 4 bases, J lost 2 bases, and 7 bases lay in between. The CDR3 is CASSLHSTDTQYF. The DNA for the CDR3 is TGTGCCAGCTCACTCCACTCCACAGATACGCAGTATTTT.

The chain employs TRBV19 and TRBJ2-7; 14 nucleotides align to TRBD2. CDR1 LNHDA and CDR2 SQIVND come from the germline V gene (reference sequence). The junction had 7 bases not matched to a gene; V was cut back by 6 bases and J by 3 bases. This CDR3 is 16 amino acids long. Here the CDR3 DNA reads TGTGCCAGTAGGACATCCGGGACTAGCGGGAGCTACGAGCAGTACTTC. Protein: CASRTSGTSGSYEQYF. Complete variable domain (other parts from reference TRBV19 and TRBJ2-7): DGGITQSPKYLFRKEGQNVTLSCEQNLNHDAMYWYRQDPGQGLRLIYYSQIVNDFQKGDIAEGYSVSREKKESFPLTVTSAQKNPTAFYLCASRTSGTSGSYEQYFGPGTRLTVT.